These 17 T cell receptor beta chains were all obtained from the same sample, sequenced in a study of blood T cell repertoires in COVID-19. This table comes from immunoSEQ multiplex PCR, and its TCRdb copy is limited to in-frame clones, with some not included. The sample includes fewer than 250,000 clones, 87% of them seen just once. The sequencing input was PBMCs or T cells enriched from blood (not recorded which). Receptor source: a young man in a cohort exposed to, infected with or recovered from COVID-19 (not recorded which).

As regards this clone: Distinct nucleotide sequences in the sample also encode this CDR3. This chain connects TRBV28 to TRBJ2-7, with 7 nucleotides matching TRBD1. CDR1 MDHEN and CDR2 SYDVKM come from the germline V gene. J lost 4 bases, V lost 3 bases, and 0 bases had no gene match. CDR3 length: 12 amino acids. The CDR3 DNA sequence: TGTGCCAGCAGTTTGACAGGGTACGAGCAGTACTTC. This sequence encodes CASSLTGYEQYF.

This clone was counted once. The gene calls are TRBV7-8 and TRBJ1-5; weak D call: TRBD1 (5 bases). This CDR3 is built from 15 residues. The germline V gene encodes CDR1 SGHVS and CDR2 FQNEAQ. The germline V and J ends were trimmed by 5 bases and 2 bases, with 13 bases remaining between them. CDR3 in amino acids: CASSTTGGGNQPQHF. The CDR3 nucleotides are TGTGCCAGCAGCACCACCGGGGGGGGCAATCAGCCCCAGCATTTT.

The chain links TRBV5-4 to TRBJ2-7; D is uncertain. The CDR3 runs 15 residues. Trimming stripped 1 base from V and 7 bases from J, with 18 bases between. Looked up from germline, CDR1 is SGHNT and CDR2 is YYREEE (reference sequence). The CDR3 is CASSLNPGAYHEQYF. As DNA, the CDR3 is TGTGCCAGCAGCTTGAATCCCGGAGCCTATCATGAGCAGTACTTC.

The chain uses TRBV28 and TRBJ1-5; D gene ambiguous. Germline lookup yields CDR1 MDHEN and CDR2 SYDVKM. CDR3 length: 15 amino acids. V lost 3 bases and J 0 bases, leaving 9 bases between the germline ends. The CDR3 here is CASSFGTHSNQPQHF. For the CDR3, the DNA is TGTGCCAGCAGTTTCGGTACTCATAGCAATCAGCCCCAGCATTTT. Full variable domain (rest looked up from reference TRBV28 and TRBJ1-5): DVKVTQSSRYLVKRTGEKVFLECVQDMDHENMFWYRQDPGLGLRLIYFSYDVKMKEKGDIPEGYSVSREKKERFSLILESASTNQTSMYLCASSFGTHSNQPQHFGDGTRLSIL.

The V and J genes are TRBV7-9 and TRBJ2-7; D remains ambiguous. Germline CDR1 and CDR2: SEHNR and FQNEAQ (reference sequence). Trimming took off 5 bases at V and 3 bases at J, with 5 bases between the two ends. The CDR3 has 11 residues. Here the CDR3 reads CASSDSYEQYF. In DNA, the CDR3 is TGTGCCAGCAGCGATAGCTACGAGCAGTACTTC.

This clone was counted a single time. The rearrangement joins TRBV11-2 to TRBJ1-5; D call uncertain. Per the germline V gene, CDR1 is SGHAT and CDR2 is FQNNGV. The germline V and J ends were trimmed by 3 bases and 6 bases, with 9 bases remaining between them. The CDR3 sequence is 13 residues long. The CDR3 sequence: CASSFEAGQPQHF. The CDR3 DNA is TGTGCCAGCAGCTTTGAGGCGGGTCAGCCCCAGCATTTT.

V and J are TRBV7-2 and TRBJ2-3; D remains ambiguous. Trimming stripped 5 bases from V and 4 bases from J, with 7 bases between. CDR3 size: 12 residues. CDR1 is SGHTA, CDR2 FQGNSA, per germline. The CDR3 nucleotides read TGTGCCAGCAGCCAATTTGCAGATACGCAGTATTTT. Translated: CASSQFADTQYF.

This clone was seen a handful of times. The chain joins TRBV19 to TRBJ2-5; tentative D call: TRBD1 (6 bases). CDR1 and CDR2 (germline): LNHDA, SQIVND (reference sequence). The CDR3 has 14 residues. V gave up 6 bases and J gave up 5 bases, with 16 bases separating them. CDR3 DNA sequence: TGTGCCAGTAGCCCGGCCGGTGGGGGCGAGACCCAGTACTTC. Translation gives CASSPAGGGETQYF. The whole variable domain, filled in from reference TRBV19 and TRBJ2-5, reads DGGITQSPKYLFRKEGQNVTLSCEQNLNHDAMYWYRQDPGQGLRLIYYSQIVNDFQKGDIAEGYSVSREKKESFPLTVTSAQKNPTAFYLCASSPAGGGETQYFGPGTRLLVL.

CDR3 residues: CASSLRGRDNSPLHF. In nucleotides, the CDR3 is TGTGCCAGCAGTTTAAGAGGCCGCGATAATTCACCCCTCCACTTT. J is TRBJ1-6 and V is TRBV27; D is uncertain. CDR1 MNHEY and CDR2 SMNVEV come from the germline V gene (reference sequence). The CDR3 extends over 15 amino acids. Trimming took 2 bases from V and 5 from J, leaving 10 bases between them.

As DNA, the CDR3 is TGTGCCAGCAGCCAAGTCGGGTCGGCAGGGGACCCCTACGAGCAGTACTTC. It yields the protein CASSQVGSAGDPYEQYF. V gene TRBV14 combines with J gene TRBJ2-7, with TRBD1 as a possible D gene (6 bases). V lost 1 base and J lost 2, with 18 bases in between. Per the germline V gene, CDR1 is SGHDN and CDR2 is FVKESK. The CDR3 consists of 17 residues.

The chain employs TRBV7-3 and TRBJ2-1; the match to TRBD2 covers 8 bases. Germline V gives CDR1 SGHTA, CDR2 FQGTGA. The CDR3 is made up of 19 amino acids. The V segment lost 3 bases and the J segment 4 bases; nucleotides outside the gene matches: 17. CDR3 in amino acids: CASSFAGVWAGGGYNEQFF. CDR3 coding DNA: TGTGCCAGCAGCTTTGCGGGAGTCTGGGCGGGAGGTGGGTACAATGAGCAGTTCTTC.

The CDR3 is CASSAGQSSYEQYF. The CDR3 DNA is TGTGCCAGCAGCGCCGGACAGTCCTCCTACGAGCAGTACTTC. The chain has TRBV9 and TRBJ2-7; possibly TRBD1 for D (6 bases). Looked up from germline, CDR1 is SGDLS and CDR2 is YYNGEE. The CDR3 loop spans 14 amino acids. Trimming removed 3 bases at V and 0 bases at J, with 10 bases between.

The chain has TRBV29-1 and TRBJ1-2, with 7 bases identical to TRBD1. The CDR3 length is 14 residues. In germline, CDR1 is SQVTM, CDR2 ANQGSEA. V shed 4 bases and J 0 bases; nucleotides not matched to a gene: 5. CDR3 loop: CSVARGTANYGYTF. The CDR3 DNA follows: TGCAGCGTTGCCCGGGGGACAGCTAACTATGGCTACACCTTC. The variable domain in full, completed from reference TRBV29-1 and TRBJ1-2, reads SAVISQKPSRDICQRGTSLTIQCQVDSQVTMMFWYRQQPGQSLTLIATANQGSEATYESGFVIDKFPISRPNLTFSTLTVSNMSPEDSSIYLCSVARGTANYGYTFGSGTRLTVV.

The chain recombines TRBV11-2 with TRBJ1-4; D possibly corresponds to TRBD1 (5 bases). This CDR3 has 17 amino acids. V was clipped by 3 bases and J by 3 bases, with 17 bases between them. CDR1 is SGHAT and CDR2 is FQNNGV in the germline V gene. The CDR3 loop is CASSFRMGGFANEKLFF. The DNA of the CDR3 is TGTGCCAGCAGCTTTAGAATGGGGGGGTTTGCTAATGAAAAACTGTTTTTT.

This clone showed up just a few times. The CDR3 DNA reads TGTGCCAGCAGTTTAACAGGGATAGGAGGCTACACCTTC. Amino acids: CASSLTGIGGYTF. The rearrangement links TRBV28 to TRBJ1-2, with TRBD1 as a possible D gene (6 bases). Deletions cut 2 bases from V and 8 bases from J, with 12 bases between. The CDR3 length is 13 residues. Germline V CDR1 and CDR2: MDHEN, SYDVKM.

This clone was counted once. The V gene is TRBV28, the J gene TRBJ2-1, with 9 bases fitting TRBD1. Germline V gives CDR1 MDHEN, CDR2 SYDVKM. CDR3 length equals 14 residues. Unmatched junction bases numbered 9, after V lost 9 bases and J lost 6 bases. DNA for the CDR3: TGTGCCAGTTTCCGGGACAGGGTGCGCAATGAGCAGTTCTTC. Translated, it gives CASFRDRVRNEQFF.

The gene calls are TRBV6-5 and TRBJ2-1, with a possible D match to TRBD2 (6 bases). The V end lost 10 bases, the J end lost 0 bases, and 16 bases lay between the germline ends. Germline loops: CDR1 MNHEY, CDR2 SVGAGI. This CDR3 comprises 15 residues. The CDR3 reads CATPRRGSSYNEQFF. The CDR3 nucleotides are TGTGCCACCCCGAGACGGGGGAGCTCCTACAATGAGCAGTTCTTC.